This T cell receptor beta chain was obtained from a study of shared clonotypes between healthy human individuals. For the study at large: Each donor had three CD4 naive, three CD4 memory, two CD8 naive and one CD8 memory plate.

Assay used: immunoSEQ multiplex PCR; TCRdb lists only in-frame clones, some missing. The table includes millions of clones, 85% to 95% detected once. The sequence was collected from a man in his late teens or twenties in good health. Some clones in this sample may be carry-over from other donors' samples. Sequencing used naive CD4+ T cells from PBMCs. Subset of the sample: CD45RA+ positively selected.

As DNA, the CDR3 is TGTGCCAGCAGTTCCCGACAGGGGGATAGTGGAAACACCATATATTTT. Protein sequence: CASSSRQGDSGNTIYF. V usage is TRBV28 and J usage is TRBJ1-3; the match to TRBD1 covers 9 bases. Germline V gene sequence: CDR1 MDHEN, CDR2 SYDVKM. The ends lost 4 bases at V and 3 bases at J; junction bases unmatched: 7. The CDR3 runs to 16 residues.